This record covers a single T cell receptor beta chain. These data belong to a study of blood T cell repertoires in COVID-19. Study overall: T cells, B-cell-depleted T cells, or PBMCs provided the cDNA or gDNA that served as material.

CDR1 is SGHKS and CDR2 is YYEKEE in the germline V gene (reference sequence). The length of the CDR3 is 14 residues. V dropped 4 bases and J dropped 0 bases, with 9 bases sitting between them. How the authors handled the data: Amplified reference gene primers provided the basis for estimating nucleated cell counts. Sequencing used immunoSEQ multiplex PCR; TCRdb keeps in-frame clones, though not all of them. Clone size and V and J calls were adopted from that table, with D and trimming inferred from the DNA. Of tens of thousands of clones in the sample, 77% were seen once. The chain uses TRBV5-5 and TRBJ2-3, with TRBD2 as a possible D gene (6 bases). Sequencing was carried out using peripheral blood. The receptor was isolated from a man at least 80 years old with active or convalescent COVID-19. CDR3: CASSPGDSTDTQYF. The DNA for the CDR3 is TGTGCCAGCAGCCCGGGGGACAGCACAGATACGCAGTATTTT.